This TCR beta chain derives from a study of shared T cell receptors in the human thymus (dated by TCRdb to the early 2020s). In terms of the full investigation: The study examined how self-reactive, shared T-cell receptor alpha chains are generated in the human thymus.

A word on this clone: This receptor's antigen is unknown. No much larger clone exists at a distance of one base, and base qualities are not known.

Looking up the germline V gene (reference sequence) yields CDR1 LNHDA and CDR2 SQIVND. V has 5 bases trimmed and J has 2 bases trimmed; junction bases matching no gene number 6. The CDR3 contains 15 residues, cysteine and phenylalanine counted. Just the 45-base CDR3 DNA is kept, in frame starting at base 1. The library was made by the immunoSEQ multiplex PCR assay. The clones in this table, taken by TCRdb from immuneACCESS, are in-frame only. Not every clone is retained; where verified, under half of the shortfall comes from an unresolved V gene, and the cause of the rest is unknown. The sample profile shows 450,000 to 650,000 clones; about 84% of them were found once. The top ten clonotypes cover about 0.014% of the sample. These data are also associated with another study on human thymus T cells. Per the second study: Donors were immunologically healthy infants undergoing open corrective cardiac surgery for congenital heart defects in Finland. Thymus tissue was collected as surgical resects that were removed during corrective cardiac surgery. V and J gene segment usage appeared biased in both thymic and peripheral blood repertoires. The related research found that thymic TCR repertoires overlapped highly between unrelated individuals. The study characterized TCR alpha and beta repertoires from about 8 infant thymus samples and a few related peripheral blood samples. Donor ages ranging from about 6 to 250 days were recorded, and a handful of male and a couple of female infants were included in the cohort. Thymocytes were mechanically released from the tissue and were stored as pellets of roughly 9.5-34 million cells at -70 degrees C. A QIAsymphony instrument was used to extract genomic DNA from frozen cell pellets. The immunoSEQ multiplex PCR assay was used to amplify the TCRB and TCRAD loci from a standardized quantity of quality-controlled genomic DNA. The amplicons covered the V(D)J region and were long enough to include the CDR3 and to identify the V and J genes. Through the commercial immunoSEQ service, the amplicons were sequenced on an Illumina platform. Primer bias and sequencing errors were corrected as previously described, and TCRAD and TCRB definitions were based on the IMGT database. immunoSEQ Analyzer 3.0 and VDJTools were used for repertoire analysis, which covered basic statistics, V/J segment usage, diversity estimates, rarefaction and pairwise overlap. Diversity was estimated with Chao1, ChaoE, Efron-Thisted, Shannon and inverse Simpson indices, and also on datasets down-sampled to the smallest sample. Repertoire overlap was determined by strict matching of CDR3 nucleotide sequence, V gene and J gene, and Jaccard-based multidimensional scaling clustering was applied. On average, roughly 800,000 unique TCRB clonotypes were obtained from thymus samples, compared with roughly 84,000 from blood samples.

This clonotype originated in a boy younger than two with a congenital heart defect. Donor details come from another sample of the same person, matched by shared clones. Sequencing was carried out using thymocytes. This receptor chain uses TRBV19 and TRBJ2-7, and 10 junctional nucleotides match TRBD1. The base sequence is TGTGCCAGTAGTCATAGGACAGGGGGGACCTACGAGCAGTACTTC. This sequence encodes CASSHRTGGTYEQYF.